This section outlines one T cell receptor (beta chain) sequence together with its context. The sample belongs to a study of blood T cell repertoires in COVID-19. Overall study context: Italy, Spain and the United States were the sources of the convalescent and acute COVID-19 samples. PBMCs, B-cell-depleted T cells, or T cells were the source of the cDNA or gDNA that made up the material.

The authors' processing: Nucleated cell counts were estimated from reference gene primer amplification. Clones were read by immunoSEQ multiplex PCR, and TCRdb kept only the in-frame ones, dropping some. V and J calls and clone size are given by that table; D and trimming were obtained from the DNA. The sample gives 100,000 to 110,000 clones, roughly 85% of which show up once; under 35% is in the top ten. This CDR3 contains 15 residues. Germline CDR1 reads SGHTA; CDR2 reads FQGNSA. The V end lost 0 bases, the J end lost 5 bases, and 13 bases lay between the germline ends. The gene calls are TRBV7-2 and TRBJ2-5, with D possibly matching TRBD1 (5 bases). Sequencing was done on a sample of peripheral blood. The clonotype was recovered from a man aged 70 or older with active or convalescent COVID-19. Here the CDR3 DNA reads TGTGCCAGCAGCTTAGCGCTGTTAGGGGTGGAGACCCAGTACTTC. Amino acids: CASSLALLGVETQYF.